This record looks at one T cell receptor beta chain sequence and its context. This clone was observed once. Its target antigen remains unknown. It has no much larger one-base neighbor in the sample; base qualities were not kept. The record originates from a study of blood T cell repertoires in COVID-19 (TCRdb year 2020). Regarding the research as a whole: The collaborator samples originated in the United States, Italy and Spain and spanned the acute and convalescent phases of COVID-19. HLA class I and class II types, where available, came from metadata supplied by the sample provider rather than from assay-based typing. The dataset comprised deeply sampled blood TCRbeta repertoires from subjects exposed to, actively infected with, or recovered from COVID-19. The samples were drawn from two sources: the first 160 participants of the ongoing ImmuneRACE study, and 1,254 subjects contributed by 6 global collaborators. The material from the prospective study consisted of cDNA or gDNA derived from T cells, B-cell-depleted T cells, or PBMCs. A freely available public database, intended as a resource for researchers studying the immune response to SARS-CoV-2, is where the repertoires were released. The sample metadata nearly always contained a de-identified subject ID, COVID-19 status, age in years and sex. Overall study outcomes, separate from this receptor: How much clinical and demographic metadata was included differed by source and by participant, and the metadata was provided uncurated.

Another Seattle source contributed samples from volunteer blood donors who had recovered from COVID-19. Each collaborating institution followed its own protocols to collect whole blood in K2EDTA tubes. For TCRbeta analysis, collaborator samples were shipped as frozen whole blood, as isolated PBMCs, or as DNA extracted from either sample type. The CDR3 goes from the cysteine to the phenylalanine over 19 residues. CDR3 DNA is the only sequence kept; it has 57 bases, read in frame from the first base. Trimming takes 6 bases from V and 0 bases from J, and the germline ends sit 24 bases apart. The CDR1 and CDR2 encoded by the germline V gene (reference sequence) are MNHEY and SMNVEV. TCRbeta CDR3 regions were amplified from genomic DNA by means of the immunoSEQ Assay, a bias-controlled multiplex PCR. Under the source paper's analysis protocol: The number of nucleated cells in each sample was estimated from the amplification of reference gene primers within the assay. Sequence reads were collapsed and filtered to measure the absolute abundance of every unique TCRbeta CDR3 rearrangement. For each sample, productive Simpson clonality was calculated as the square root of Simpson's diversity index across productive rearrangements. The immuneACCESS repertoire file appears here via TCRdb, limited to in-frame rearrangements. These files lack a portion of the clones; in checked studies, under half of the deficit traces to unresolved V genes, and the cause of the others is not known. V, J and clone size are those of that table, while D and trimming were read from the DNA. The sample profile shows 190,000 or so clones; about 87% of them were found once. The ten largest clones add up to approximately 0.88% of the sample.

The clonotype comes from a young woman who had recovered from COVID-19. Specimen: peripheral blood. This chain is built from TRBV27 and TRBJ2-1, with a tentative D gene TRBD2 over 5 matching bases. The encoded CDR3 is CASSMTPGISGSSYNEQFF. The nucleotide sequence is given as TGTGCCAGCAGCATGACGCCTGGTATCAGCGGTAGCTCCTACAATGAGCAGTTCTTC.